Following are 21 T cell receptor beta chains from one sample sequenced in a study of blood T cells in healthy people across ages. A second PCR of roughly 6 to 12 cycles used a sample-barcoded 5' primer and a J-beta primer mix. TCRdb fed the 5' RACE reads into MiXCR, producing one record per CDR3 protein. The sample contains around 1,000,000 distinct CDR3 sequences, 35% to 45% of which appear only once. Sequencing used blood. The receptor set was obtained from a man aged 18 to 29 in good health.

The table lists this clonotype with a few counts. The chain recombines TRBV6-6 with TRBJ2-3; D unresolved. Germline V gene data show CDR1 as MNHNY and CDR2 as SVGAGI (reference sequence). Trimming left V 0 bases short and J 1 base short, with 8 bases between. This CDR3 comprises 15 residues. The CDR3 loop is CASSYSLMGTDTQYF. CDR3 bases: TGTGCCAGCAGTTACTCGCTCATGGGCACAGATACGCAGTATTTT.

This clonotype was detected only a few times. The chain employs TRBV7-6 and TRBJ2-5; 9 positions agree with TRBD1. Germline V gives CDR1 SGHVS, CDR2 FNYEAQ. V dropped 2 bases and J dropped 1; count of bases not matched to a gene: 5. There are 16 residues in the CDR3. This chain's CDR3 is CASSLLTGGFQETQYF. The DNA of the CDR3 is TGTGCCAGCAGCTTACTCACAGGGGGCTTCCAAGAGACCCAGTACTTC. Supplemented by reference TRBV7-6 and TRBJ2-5, the full variable domain reads GAGVSQSPRYKVTKRGQDVALRCDPISGHVSLYWYRQALGQGPEFLTYFNYEAQQDKSGLPNDRFSAERPEGSISTLTIQRTEQRDSAMYRCASSLLTGGFQETQYFGPGTRLLVL.

The chain is built from TRBV27 and TRBJ2-3; 8 bases align to TRBD1. With V trimmed by 1 base and J by 2 bases, 5 bases remained unmatched. The CDR3 spans 16 residues. Germline CDR1 is MNHEY and CDR2 is SMNVEV (reference sequence). In nucleotides, the CDR3 is TGTGCCAGCAGTTTATTGGGACAGGCCCCCACAGATACGCAGTATTTT. Translation gives CASSLLGQAPTDTQYF.

V usage is TRBV2 and J usage is TRBJ2-2, with 9 bases aligning to TRBD1. The CDR3 runs to 14 residues. V shed 6 bases, J shed 4 bases, and the junction held 3 bases outside the gene matches. Germline V gene data show CDR1 as SNHLY and CDR2 as FYNNEI. This chain's CDR3 is CASRRTGVTGELFF. The DNA for the CDR3 is TGTGCCAGCAGACGGACAGGGGTCACCGGGGAGCTGTTTTTT. Supplemented by reference TRBV2 and TRBJ2-2, the full variable domain reads EPEVTQTPSHQVTQMGQEVILRCVPISNHLYFYWYRQILGQKVEFLVSFYNNEISEKSEIFDDQFSVERPDGSNFTLKIRSTKLEDSAMYFCASRRTGVTGELFFGEGSRLTVL.

The chain combines TRBV9 with TRBJ2-2, with 11 bases identical to TRBD2. Germline assignment: CDR1 SGDLS and CDR2 YYNGEE. CDR3 size: 17 residues. The V segment lost 2 bases and the J segment 6 bases; nucleotides outside the gene matches: 9. The CDR3 nucleotides are TGTGCCAGCAGCGTTGCCTCTAGCGGGGGGCTCGCCGGGGAGCTGTTTTTT. Translated: CASSVASSGGLAGELFF.

This clonotype was observed once. This sequence joins TRBV7-9 and TRBJ2-4; maybe TRBD1 (7 bases). The better agreement between TRBJ2-7 and the DNA end casts doubt on the J call. The CDR3 sequence is 16 residues long. The germline V gene has CDR1 SEHNR and CDR2 FQNEAQ (reference sequence). This CDR3 reads CASSGLWRDSDYEQYF. CDR3 nucleotide sequence: TGTGCCAGCAGTGGTCTTTGGAGGGACAGCGACTACGAGCAGTACTTC.

The chain joins TRBV29-1 to TRBJ2-7; possibly TRBD1 for D (6 bases). V shed 0 bases and J shed 0 bases, with 12 bases lying between them. Germline loops: CDR1 SQVTM, CDR2 ANQGSEA. The CDR3 extends over 15 amino acids. CDR3 bases: TGCAGCGTTGAAGATGTGGTGGGGGCCTCCTACGAGCAGTACTTC. Translating it yields CSVEDVVGASYEQYF.

This sequence joins TRBV5-1 and TRBJ2-3; a weak D match, TRBD2 (5 bases). V was trimmed by 2 bases and J by 3 bases, leaving 13 bases between them. The CDR3 consists of 15 residues. The germline V gene has CDR1 SGHRS and CDR2 YFSETQ. The CDR3 sequence is CASSFSREKTDTQYF. CDR3 DNA: TGCGCCAGCAGCTTCTCGAGGGAAAAAACAGATACGCAGTATTTT.

Only a few counts were recorded for this clonotype. The genes are TRBV20-1 and TRBJ2-3; 10 bases agree with TRBD2. The ends lost 0 bases at V and 1 base at J; junction bases unmatched: 4. The CDR3 is 16 residues long. Germline V gives CDR1 DFQATT, CDR2 SNEGSKA (reference sequence). Here the CDR3 DNA reads TGCAGTGCTAGAGACTCTAGCGGGGGAGGCACAGATACGCAGTATTTT. Translating gives CSARDSSGGGTDTQYF.

The chain couples TRBV4-3 to TRBJ1-5; tentative D call: TRBD1 (5 bases). The V gene's germline CDR1 is LGHNA and CDR2 YSLEER. Trimming left V 3 bases short and J 3 bases short, with 12 bases between. The CDR3 totals 15 residues. For the CDR3, the DNA is TGCGCCAGCAGCCAGATGGGGACGGCCAATCAGCCCCAGCATTTT. Translated: CASSQMGTANQPQHF.

In regard to this clonotype: Possible read error: a much larger clone is one base away. The chain links TRBV29-1 to TRBJ1-2; D gene uncertain. The CDR3 covers 13 residues. CDR1 and CDR2 from the germline V gene are SQVTM and ANQGSEA. CDR3 sequence reads: CSVEDRHEYGCTF. CDR3 nucleotides: TGCAGCGTTGAAGATCGACATGAATATGGCTGCACCTTC.

This clonotype was counted a few times. This chain uses TRBV2 with TRBJ1-4, with a possible D match to TRBD1 (5 bases). The V and J ends lost 4 bases and 7 bases respectively, with 13 bases between them. CDR1 SNHLY and CDR2 FYNNEI come from the germline V gene. This CDR3 has 14 amino acids. The CDR3 loop reads CASSVRQGGEKLFF. Here the CDR3 DNA reads TGTGCCAGCAGTGTCCGGCAGGGTGGTGAAAAACTGTTTTTT.

This clonotype was counted between two and nine times. The gene calls are TRBV7-2 and TRBJ2-5; 9 nucleotides match TRBD2. This CDR3 is built from 15 residues. Germline trimming cut 3 bases from V and 0 bases from J; bases unmatched to any gene: 2. Germline CDR1 reads SGHTA; CDR2 reads FQGNSA. In nucleotides, the CDR3 is TGTGCCAGCAGCTTTCTAGCGGGGAACCAAGAGACCCAGTACTTC. As protein: CASSFLAGNQETQYF.

This clonotype was observed many times. DNA of the CDR3: TGTGCCAGCAGTTATGCGGGGACCTATGGCTACACCTTC. It encodes CASSYAGTYGYTF. This rearrangement joins TRBV6-5 to TRBJ1-2; a weak D match, TRBD1 (5 bases). Trimming removed 3 bases at V and 4 bases at J, with 9 bases between. This CDR3 spans 13 amino acids. CDR1 and CDR2 (germline): MNHEY, SVGAGI.

This clonotype was counted a few times. The chain employs TRBV29-1 and TRBJ1-5, with D hard to call. CDR1 is SQVTM and CDR2 is ANQGSEA in the germline V gene. This CDR3 is 11 amino acids long. The germline V and J ends were trimmed by 4 bases and 6 bases, with 7 bases remaining between them. The CDR3 here is CSVGEGQPQHF. In DNA, the CDR3 is TGCAGCGTTGGGGAGGGTCAGCCCCAGCATTTT.

The chain links TRBV12-3 or TRBV12-4 to TRBJ1-1, with D tentatively TRBD1 (5 bases). CDR3 length equals 12 residues. Trimming took off 7 bases at V and 4 bases at J, with 10 bases between the two ends. The CDR3 here is CASNSGSTEAFF. In DNA, the CDR3 is TGTGCCAGCAATTCAGGGTCCACTGAAGCTTTCTTT.

J is TRBJ1-1 and V is TRBV9; the D gene is possibly TRBD1 (6 bases). Trimming left V 0 bases short and J 2 bases short, with 14 bases between. Germline CDR1 reads SGDLS; CDR2 reads YYNGEE. This CDR3 spans 16 amino acids. The CDR3 DNA sequence: TGTGCCAGCAGCGTAGAGGGGGGAGGGATTAACACTGAAGCTTTCTTT. Amino acid sequence: CASSVEGGGINTEAFF.

The genes are TRBV10-3 and TRBJ2-7; the match to TRBD1 covers 8 bases. CDR3 length: 15 amino acids. V was clipped by 7 bases and J by 0 bases; unmatched bases: 8. CDR1 and CDR2 (germline): ENHRY, SYGVKD. CDR3 loop: CAITGGSSSSYEQYF. In nucleotides, the CDR3 is TGTGCCATCACAGGGGGCTCCTCTAGCTCCTACGAGCAGTACTTC.

J is TRBJ2-7 and V is TRBV6-6; 10 bases are shared with TRBD1. Germline V gene data show CDR1 as MNHNY and CDR2 as SVGAGI (reference sequence). After removal of 5 bases from V and 5 bases from J, the junction contained 9 bases not matched to a gene. CDR3 length equals 15 residues. The chain's CDR3 is CASSASTGGKDEQYF. CDR3 coding DNA: TGTGCCAGCAGTGCCTCGACAGGGGGCAAGGACGAGCAGTACTTC.

This clonotype was counted between two and nine times. The rearrangement uses TRBV28 and TRBJ2-5; TRBD1 is a possible D gene (5 bases). V dropped 2 bases and J dropped 4 bases, with 17 bases sitting between them. Germline CDR1 is MDHEN and CDR2 is SYDVKM. The CDR3 is made up of 16 amino acids. CDR3 region: CASSLVPRVRGETQYF. The CDR3 DNA reads TGTGCCAGCAGTTTAGTTCCCAGGGTGAGAGGAGAGACCCAGTACTTC.

The chain carries TRBV5-6 and TRBJ2-6; D might be TRBD2 (6 bases). CDR3 size: 16 residues. V lost 1 base, J lost 0 bases, and 8 bases lay in between. Germline V gene data show CDR1 as SGHDT and CDR2 as YYEEEE. CDR3 sequence (DNA): TGTGCCAGCAGCTTGCCCGGGAGCTCTGGGGCCAACGTCCTGACTTTC. Translating gives CASSLPGSSGANVLTF.